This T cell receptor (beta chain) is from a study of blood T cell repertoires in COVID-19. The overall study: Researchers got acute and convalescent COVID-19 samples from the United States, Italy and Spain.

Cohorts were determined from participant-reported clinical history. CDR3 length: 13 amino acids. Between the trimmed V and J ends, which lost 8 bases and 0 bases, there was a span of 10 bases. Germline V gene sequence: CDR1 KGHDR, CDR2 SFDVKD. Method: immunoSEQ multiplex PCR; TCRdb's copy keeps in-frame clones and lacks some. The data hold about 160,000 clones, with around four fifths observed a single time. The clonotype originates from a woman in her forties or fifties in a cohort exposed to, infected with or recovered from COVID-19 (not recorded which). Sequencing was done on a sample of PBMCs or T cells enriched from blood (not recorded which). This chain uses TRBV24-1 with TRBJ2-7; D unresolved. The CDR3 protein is CATNNTNSYEQYF. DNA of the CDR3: TGTGCCACCAACAATACAAACTCCTACGAGCAGTACTTC.